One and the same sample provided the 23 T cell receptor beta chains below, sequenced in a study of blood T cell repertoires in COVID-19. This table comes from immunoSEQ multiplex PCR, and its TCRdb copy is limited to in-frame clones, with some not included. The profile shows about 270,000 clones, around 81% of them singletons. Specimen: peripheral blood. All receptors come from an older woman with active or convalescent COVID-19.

This chain's CDR3 is CASRLTGPSGNTIYF. The DNA for the CDR3 is TGTGCCAGTAGGTTGACAGGCCCCTCTGGAAACACCATATATTTT. This chain uses TRBV19 with TRBJ1-3; D is perhaps TRBD1 (6 bases). The V end was cut by 6 bases, the J end by 0 bases, with 12 bases between. The CDR3 is 15 residues long. The germline V gene encodes CDR1 LNHDA and CDR2 SQIVND (reference sequence).

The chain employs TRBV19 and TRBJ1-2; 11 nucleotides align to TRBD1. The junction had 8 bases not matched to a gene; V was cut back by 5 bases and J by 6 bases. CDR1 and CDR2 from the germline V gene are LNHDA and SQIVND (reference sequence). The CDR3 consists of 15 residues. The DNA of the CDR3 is TGTGCCAGTAGTCCAGGGACAGGGGGATATCATGGCTACACCTTC. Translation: CASSPGTGGYHGYTF.

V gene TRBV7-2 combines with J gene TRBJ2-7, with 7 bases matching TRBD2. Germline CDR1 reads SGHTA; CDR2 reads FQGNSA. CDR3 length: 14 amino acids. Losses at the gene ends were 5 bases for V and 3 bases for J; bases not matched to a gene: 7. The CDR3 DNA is TGTGCCAGCAGCCGCACTAGCGCGGGCTACGAGCAGTACTTC. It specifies CASSRTSAGYEQYF.

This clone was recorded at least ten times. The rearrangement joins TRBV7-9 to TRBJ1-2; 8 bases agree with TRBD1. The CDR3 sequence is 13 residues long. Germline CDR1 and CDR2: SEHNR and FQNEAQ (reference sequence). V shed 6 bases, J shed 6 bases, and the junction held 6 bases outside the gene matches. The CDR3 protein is CASSLRDRNGYTF. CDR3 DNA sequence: TGTGCCAGCAGTCTCCGGGACAGGAATGGCTACACCTTC.

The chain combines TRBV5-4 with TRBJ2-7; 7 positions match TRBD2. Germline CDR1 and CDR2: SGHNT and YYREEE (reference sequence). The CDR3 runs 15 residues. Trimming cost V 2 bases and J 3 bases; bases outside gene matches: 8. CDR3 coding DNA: TGTGCCAGCAGCTTTGGGGGAGGGGCACTCTACGAGCAGTACTTC. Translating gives CASSFGGGALYEQYF.

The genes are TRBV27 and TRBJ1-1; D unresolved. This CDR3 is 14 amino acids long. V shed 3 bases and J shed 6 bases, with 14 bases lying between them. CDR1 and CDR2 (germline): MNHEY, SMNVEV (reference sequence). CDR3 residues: CASSFNGGSSEAFF. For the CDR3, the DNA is TGTGCCAGCAGTTTCAATGGAGGGAGTTCTGAAGCTTTCTTT.

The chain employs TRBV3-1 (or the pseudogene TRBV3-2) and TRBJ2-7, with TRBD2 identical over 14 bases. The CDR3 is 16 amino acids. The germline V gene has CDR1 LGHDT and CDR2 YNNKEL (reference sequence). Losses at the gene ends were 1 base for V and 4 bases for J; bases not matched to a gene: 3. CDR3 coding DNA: TGTGCCAGCAGCCAAGGACTAGCGGGGGGGCCATACGAGCAGTACTTC. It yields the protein CASSQGLAGGPYEQYF.

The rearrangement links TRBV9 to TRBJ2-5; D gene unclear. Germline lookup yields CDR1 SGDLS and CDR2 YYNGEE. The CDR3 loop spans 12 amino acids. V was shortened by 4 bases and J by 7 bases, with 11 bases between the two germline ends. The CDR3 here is CASSPTGGTQYF. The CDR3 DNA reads TGTGCCAGCAGCCCAACCGGTGGGACCCAGTACTTC. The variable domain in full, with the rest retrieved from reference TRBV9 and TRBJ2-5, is DSGVTQTPKHLITATGQRVTLRCSPRSGDLSVYWYQQSLDQGLQFLIQYYNGEERAKGNILERFSAQQFPDLHSELNLSSLELGDSALYFCASSPTGGTQYFGPGTRLLVL.

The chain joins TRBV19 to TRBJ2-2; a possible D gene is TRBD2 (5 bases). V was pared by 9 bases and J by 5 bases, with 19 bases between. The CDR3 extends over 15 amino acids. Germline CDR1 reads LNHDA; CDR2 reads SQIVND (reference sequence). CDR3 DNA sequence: TGTGCCAGCAGAGGGAAGAGGGTGGTAACCGGGGAGCTGTTTTTT. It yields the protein CASRGKRVVTGELFF. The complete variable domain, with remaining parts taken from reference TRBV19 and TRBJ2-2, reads DGGITQSPKYLFRKEGQNVTLSCEQNLNHDAMYWYRQDPGQGLRLIYYSQIVNDFQKGDIAEGYSVSREKKESFPLTVTSAQKNPTAFYLCASRGKRVVTGELFFGEGSRLTVL.

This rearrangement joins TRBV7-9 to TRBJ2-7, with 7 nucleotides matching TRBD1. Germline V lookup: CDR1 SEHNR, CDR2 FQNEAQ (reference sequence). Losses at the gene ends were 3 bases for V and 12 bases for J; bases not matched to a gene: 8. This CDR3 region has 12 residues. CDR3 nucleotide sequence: TGTGCCAGCAGCTTCCGACAGGGCCACTCGTACTTC. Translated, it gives CASSFRQGHSYF.

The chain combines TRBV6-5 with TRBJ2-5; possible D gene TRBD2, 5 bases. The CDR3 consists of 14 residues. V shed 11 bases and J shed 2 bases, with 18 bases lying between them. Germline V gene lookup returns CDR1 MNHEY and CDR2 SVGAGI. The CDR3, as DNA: TGTGCCGGAACCAGATTCCTAGCTCAAGAGACCCAGTACTTC. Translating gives CAGTRFLAQETQYF.

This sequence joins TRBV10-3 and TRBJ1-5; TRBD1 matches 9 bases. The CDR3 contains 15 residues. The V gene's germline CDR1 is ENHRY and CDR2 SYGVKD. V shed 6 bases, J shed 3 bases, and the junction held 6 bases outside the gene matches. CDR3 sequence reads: CAISGDRDSNQPQHF. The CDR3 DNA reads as TGTGCCATCAGCGGGGACAGGGACTCCAATCAGCCCCAGCATTTT.

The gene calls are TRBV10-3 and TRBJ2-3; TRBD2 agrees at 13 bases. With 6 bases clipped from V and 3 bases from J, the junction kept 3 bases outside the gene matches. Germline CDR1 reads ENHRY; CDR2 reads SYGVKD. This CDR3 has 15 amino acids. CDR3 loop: CAIRILAGGTDTQYF. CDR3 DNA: TGTGCCATCAGGATACTAGCGGGGGGGACAGATACGCAGTATTTT.

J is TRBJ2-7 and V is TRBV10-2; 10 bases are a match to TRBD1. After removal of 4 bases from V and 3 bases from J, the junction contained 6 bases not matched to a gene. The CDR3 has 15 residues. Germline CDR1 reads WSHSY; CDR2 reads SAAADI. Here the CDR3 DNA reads TGCGCCAGCAGTGCCCGGGACAGGGGAAGCTACGAGCAGTACTTC. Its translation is CASSARDRGSYEQYF.

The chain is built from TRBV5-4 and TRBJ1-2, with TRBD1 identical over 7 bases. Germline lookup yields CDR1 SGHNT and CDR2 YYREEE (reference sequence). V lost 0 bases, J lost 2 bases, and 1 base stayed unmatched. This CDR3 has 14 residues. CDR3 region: CASSLGQGNYGYTF. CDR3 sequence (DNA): TGTGCCAGCAGCTTGGGACAGGGCAACTATGGCTACACCTTC.

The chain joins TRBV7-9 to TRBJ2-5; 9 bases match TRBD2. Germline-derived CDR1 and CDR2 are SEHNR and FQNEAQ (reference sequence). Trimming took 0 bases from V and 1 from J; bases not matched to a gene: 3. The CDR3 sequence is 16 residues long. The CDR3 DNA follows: TGTGCCAGCAGCTTAGCTAGCGGGGGCCTCCAAGAGACCCAGTACTTC. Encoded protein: CASSLASGGLQETQYF.

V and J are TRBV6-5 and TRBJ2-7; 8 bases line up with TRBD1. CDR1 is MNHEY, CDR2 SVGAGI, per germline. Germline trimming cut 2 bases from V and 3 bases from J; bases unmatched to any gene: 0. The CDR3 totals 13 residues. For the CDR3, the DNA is TGTGCCAGCAGTTACGACAGGGGCTACGAGCAGTACTTC. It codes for CASSYDRGYEQYF.

The CDR3 here is CASSLVAGGSYNEQFF. In DNA form, the CDR3 reads TGTGCCAGCAGCTTAGTGGCGGGGGGCTCCTACAATGAGCAGTTCTTC. This chain links TRBV7-2 with TRBJ2-1, with 8 positions matching TRBD2. Germline loops: CDR1 SGHTA, CDR2 FQGNSA. The CDR3 runs to 16 residues. The trim removed 1 base at V and 0 bases at J, leaving 2 bases unmatched.

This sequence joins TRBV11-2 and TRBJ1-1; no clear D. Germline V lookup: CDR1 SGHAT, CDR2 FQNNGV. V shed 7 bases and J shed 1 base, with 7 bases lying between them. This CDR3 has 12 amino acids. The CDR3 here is CASNRPNTEAFF. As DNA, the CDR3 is TGTGCCAGCAACAGACCGAACACTGAAGCTTTCTTT.

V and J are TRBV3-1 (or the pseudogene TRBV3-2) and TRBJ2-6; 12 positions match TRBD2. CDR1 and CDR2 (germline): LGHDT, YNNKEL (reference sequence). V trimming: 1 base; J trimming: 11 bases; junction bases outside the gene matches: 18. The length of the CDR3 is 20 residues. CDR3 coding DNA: TGTGCCAGCAGCCAAGGACTCCTACCGGGACTAGCGGGTCCTAAGGACGTCCTGACTTTC. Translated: CASSQGLLPGLAGPKDVLTF.

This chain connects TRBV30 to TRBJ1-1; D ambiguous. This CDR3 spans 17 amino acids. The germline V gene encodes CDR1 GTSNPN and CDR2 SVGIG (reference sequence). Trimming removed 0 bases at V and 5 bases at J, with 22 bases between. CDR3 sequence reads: CAWSVWRPGFGNTEAFF. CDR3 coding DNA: TGTGCCTGGAGTGTATGGAGGCCAGGTTTCGGGAATACTGAAGCTTTCTTT.

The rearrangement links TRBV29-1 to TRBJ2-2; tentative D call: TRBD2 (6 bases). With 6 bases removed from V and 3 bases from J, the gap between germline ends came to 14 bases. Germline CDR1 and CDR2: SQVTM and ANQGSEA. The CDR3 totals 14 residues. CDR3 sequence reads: CSVGTPGYTGELFF. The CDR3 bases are TGCAGCGTCGGGACTCCCGGCTACACCGGGGAGCTGTTTTTT.

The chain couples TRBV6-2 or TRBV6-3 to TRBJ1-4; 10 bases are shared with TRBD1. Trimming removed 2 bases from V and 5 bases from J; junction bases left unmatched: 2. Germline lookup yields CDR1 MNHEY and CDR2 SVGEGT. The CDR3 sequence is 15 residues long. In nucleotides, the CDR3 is TGTGCCAGCAGTTACGCGGGACAGGGGAATGAAAAACTGTTTTTT. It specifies CASSYAGQGNEKLFF.